The 12 T cell receptor beta chains listed next were all sequenced from one sample in a study of quantifying T cell responses using KT2 cells. Across the study: RNA was reverse transcribed with TCR alpha and beta constant-region primers.

An oligo carrying a UMI was ligated to the cDNA 3' end. First-round PCR used three to five cycles and beta primers RC1.1 and RC1.2 covering TRBC1 and TRBC2. Using its own MiXCR run on the UMI-ligation and nested PCR reads, TCRdb lists one record per CDR3 protein. Of tens of thousands of distinct CDR3 sequences listed, approximately 10% are singletons. The sequenced sample consisted of PBMCs spiked with cells of the T cell clone KT2. Every receptor here comes from a human donor.

This clonotype was observed at least ten times. The chain links TRBV20-1 to TRBJ2-7; possible D gene TRBD1, 6 bases. Germline loops: CDR1 DFQATT, CDR2 SNEGSKA (reference sequence). This CDR3 has 15 amino acids. Trimming cost V 1 base and J 2 bases, with 15 bases left between them. The CDR3 bases are TGCAGTGCTAGAGTAGTAAAGGCAGGGGCCTACGAGCAGTACTTC. This codes for CSARVVKAGAYEQYF.

This clonotype has more than one count but fewer than ten. The CDR3, as DNA: TGTGCCAGCAGACCGGGACTAGCGGTTTGGAATGAGCAGTTCTTC. Residues: CASRPGLAVWNEQFF. The rearrangement joins TRBV6-1 to TRBJ2-1, with 11 bases that match TRBD2. There are 15 residues in the CDR3. V gave up 6 bases and J gave up 7 bases; unmatched junction bases: 8. The germline CDR1 and CDR2 sequences are MNHNS and SASEGT.

The genes are TRBV7-8 and TRBJ2-1; 8 bases fit TRBD1. There are 17 residues in the CDR3. The V gene end was trimmed by 4 bases and the J gene end by 8 bases; junction bases not matched to a gene: 16. From germline, CDR1 is SGHVS and CDR2 FQNEAQ. CDR3 amino acids: CASSSQYKGQGAHEQFF. The CDR3 bases are TGTGCCAGCAGCTCCCAGTATAAGGGTCAGGGGGCGCATGAGCAGTTCTTC.

This clonotype has a handful of counts. This chain uses TRBV12-3 or TRBV12-4 with TRBJ1-2; D remains ambiguous. Trimming stripped 0 bases from V and 6 bases from J, with 8 bases between. The CDR3 consists of 13 residues. The DNA for the CDR3 is TGTGCCAGCAGTTTAGCGGTACAGAATGGCTACACCTTC. It specifies CASSLAVQNGYTF.

The genes are TRBV9 and TRBJ2-7; TRBD1 might be the D (6 bases). Germline V CDR1 and CDR2: SGDLS, YYNGEE. V lost 3 bases and J 6 bases, leaving 19 bases between the germline ends. CDR3 length: 15 amino acids. Written as DNA, the CDR3 is TGTGCCAGCAGCGCATCAGGGACCAAAGGGGGCGAGCAGTACTTC. Protein product: CASSASGTKGGEQYF.

This rearrangement joins TRBV27 to TRBJ1-6, with 7 bases identical to TRBD1. The ends lost 4 bases at V and 9 bases at J; junction bases unmatched: 9. This CDR3 is built from 15 residues. CDR1 MNHEY and CDR2 SMNVEV come from the germline V gene (reference sequence). DNA for the CDR3: TGTGCCAGCAGTTCGCGACGACAGGGAGGTTCACCCCTCCACTTT. This codes for CASSSRRQGGSPLHF.

This clonotype was counted a few times. This chain connects TRBV7-8 to TRBJ1-2; D remains unclear. Per germline, CDR1 SGHVS and CDR2 FQNEAQ. V lost 5 bases, J lost 5 bases, and 9 bases lay in between. This CDR3 has 12 residues. The CDR3 DNA is TGTGCCAGCAGCCTTTCCCCGTATGGCTACACCTTC. It encodes CASSLSPYGYTF.

This clonotype was counted a few times. V gene TRBV12-3 or TRBV12-4 combines with J gene TRBJ2-3, with TRBD2 matching over 10 bases. V shed 6 bases, J shed 1 base, and the junction held 4 bases outside the gene matches. The CDR3 runs 15 residues. The CDR3 loop is CASSPSGSRTDTQYF. As DNA, the CDR3 is TGTGCCAGCAGCCCTAGCGGGAGCCGCACAGATACGCAGTATTTT.

A few counts support this clonotype. CDR3 DNA sequence: TGCGCCAGCAGTCGGGGGGACGGTGCAACTAATGAAAAACTGTTTTTT. It translates to CASSRGDGATNEKLFF. This chain uses TRBV5-1 with TRBJ1-4, with a weak D call TRBD1 (5 bases). CDR1 is SGHRS, CDR2 YFSETQ, per germline. Trimming stripped 5 bases from V and 0 bases from J, with 14 bases between. The CDR3 sequence is 16 residues long.

The table lists this clonotype with a few counts. The chain joins TRBV2 to TRBJ2-3; D possibly corresponds to TRBD1 (5 bases). Looked up from germline, CDR1 is SNHLY and CDR2 is FYNNEI. There are 15 residues in the CDR3. With 6 bases removed from V and 1 base from J, the gap between germline ends came to 14 bases. In DNA form, the CDR3 reads TGTGCCAGCAGAAGCCAGGGAACCGGCACAGATACGCAGTATTTT. It codes for CASRSQGTGTDTQYF.

This clonotype was recorded at least ten times. The CDR3 DNA sequence: TGCAGTGCTCCCGGTTCGCGGGGACGTTTCACAGATACGCAGTATTTT. It translates to CSAPGSRGRFTDTQYF. The V and J genes are TRBV20-1 and TRBJ2-3, with D possibly matching TRBD2 (6 bases). V lost 5 bases and J 2 bases, leaving 20 bases between the germline ends. The length of the CDR3 is 16 residues. CDR1 and CDR2 from the germline V gene are DFQATT and SNEGSKA (reference sequence).

The chain couples TRBV5-1 to TRBJ2-2, with D unresolved. V lost 0 bases and J 1 base, leaving 10 bases between the germline ends. CDR1 SGHRS and CDR2 YFSETQ come from the germline V gene. CDR3 length: 16 residues. The CDR3 is CASSLATSGNTGELFF. DNA for the CDR3: TGCGCCAGCAGCTTGGCGACATCAGGGAACACCGGGGAGCTGTTTTTT.